Listed here are 7 T cell receptor beta chains from one sample, sequenced in a study of blood T cells in healthy people across ages. A second PCR, run for about 6 to 11 cycles, used a sample-barcoded 5' primer plus a J-beta primer mix. TCRdb called the 5' RACE reads again in MiXCR, with one record for every CDR3 protein. This sample has fewer than 2 million distinct CDR3 sequences, with more than 35% found just once. The specimen was blood. The receptors were sampled from a human donor in good health.

This rearrangement joins TRBV5-1 to TRBJ2-7; 11 bases agree with TRBD1. The CDR3 runs 15 residues. Unmatched junction bases numbered 7, after V lost 3 bases and J lost 5 bases. Germline V gene sequence: CDR1 SGHRS, CDR2 YFSETQ. CDR3 bases: TGCGCCAGCAGCTACCACCGGACAGGGGGCGACGAGCAGTACTTC. It codes for CASSYHRTGGDEQYF. Full variable domain (rest looked up from reference TRBV5-1 and TRBJ2-7): KAGVTQTPRYLIKTRGQQVTLSCSPISGHRSVSWYQQTPGQGLQFLFEYFSETQRNKGNFPGRFSGRQFSNSRSEMNVSTLELGDSALYLCASSYHRTGGDEQYFGPGTRLTVT.

V gene TRBV29-1 combines with J gene TRBJ1-1; possibly TRBD1 for D (6 bases). V was cut by 7 bases and J by 1 base, with 19 bases left in between. The CDR3 loop spans 15 amino acids. Germline-derived CDR1 and CDR2 are SQVTM and ANQGSEA. CDR3 in amino acids: CSARPSGQRNTEAFF. The CDR3 DNA reads TGCAGCGCCAGACCATCGGGACAAAGGAACACTGAAGCTTTCTTT.

The rearrangement uses TRBV2 and TRBJ2-1; 8 nucleotides match TRBD2. Trimming at V came to 6 bases and at J to 4 bases, leaving 11 bases not matched to a gene. The CDR3 is 16 amino acids. Germline V CDR1 and CDR2: SNHLY, FYNNEI. CDR3 amino acids: CASSRSGGPGYNEQFF. Here the CDR3 DNA reads TGTGCCAGCAGCCGGAGCGGGGGCCCGGGATACAATGAGCAGTTCTTC.

This clonotype was seen a handful of times. This chain joins TRBV7-2 and TRBJ2-1; D is unresolved. The CDR3 has 16 amino acids. Germline V CDR1 and CDR2: SGHTA, FQGNSA. V was trimmed by 5 bases and J by 0 bases, leaving 14 bases between them. The CDR3 bases are TGTGCCAGCAGCGCGTCGATTCCAACCTCCTACAATGAGCAGTTCTTC. It codes for CASSASIPTSYNEQFF.

This chain links TRBV5-1 with TRBJ1-2; the D gene is possibly TRBD1 (5 bases). Per germline, CDR1 SGHRS and CDR2 YFSETQ. V was clipped by 3 bases and J by 0 bases, with 21 bases between them. This CDR3 has 18 amino acids. In nucleotides, the CDR3 is TGCGCCAGCAGCTCCACAGGAGGACATATACCAACTAACTATGGCTACACCTTC. Amino acids: CASSSTGGHIPTNYGYTF.

This clonotype appeared a few times. The V call is TRBV4-3, the J call TRBJ1-5; TRBD1 matches at 7 bases. The ends lost 3 bases at V and 4 bases at J; junction bases unmatched: 3. This CDR3 is 14 amino acids long. Germline CDR1 is LGHNA and CDR2 is YSLEER. In nucleotides, the CDR3 is TGCGCCAGCAGCCAGACGACAGGGAATCAGCCCCAGCATTTT. Residues: CASSQTTGNQPQHF.

This clonotype came up a few times. This sequence joins TRBV20-1 and TRBJ2-3, with D perhaps being TRBD1 or TRBD2 (5 bases each). Trimming shortened V by 5 bases and J by 2 bases, and 14 bases separated the two germline ends. Germline V gene data show CDR1 as DFQATT and CDR2 as SNEGSKA (reference sequence). CDR3 length equals 14 residues. CDR3 loop: CSACRDLDTDTQYF. CDR3 DNA sequence: TGCAGTGCTTGCCGGGACCTTGACACAGATACGCAGTATTTT.